This T cell receptor (beta chain) is drawn from a study of CD8 T cells in ankylosing spondylitis. The CDR3 totals 14 residues. Germline CDR1 is SNHLY and CDR2 is FYNNEI. Germline trimming cut 8 bases from V and 6 bases from J; bases unmatched to any gene: 10. Findings of the study overall: Some of these motif variants have turned up before, in reports on reactive arthritis synovial fluid and blood. What seemed typical of ankylosing spondylitis blood was a TCR beta motif built from roughly eight highly homologous variants. Clones tied to disease were said to be significantly enriched in matched ankylosing spondylitis synovial fluid.

In making TCR beta libraries, quantitative 5'-RACE with molecular barcodes was used. TCRdb processed the 5' RACE reads anew with MiXCR; each CDR3 protein has one entry. This sample has 670,000 or so distinct CDR3 sequences, with under 20% found just once. As regards this clonotype: Its antigen is unknown.

The chain couples TRBV2 to TRBJ2-3; TRBD2 matches at 8 bases. This sequence originates from a male donor with ankylosing spondylitis. The sequencing sample was made of blood, either unsorted or a sorted T cell fraction (not recorded which). CDR3 amino acids: CASRTSRHEDTQYF. The CDR3 nucleotides are TGTGCCAGCCGGACTAGCCGGCACGAGGATACGCAGTATTTT.